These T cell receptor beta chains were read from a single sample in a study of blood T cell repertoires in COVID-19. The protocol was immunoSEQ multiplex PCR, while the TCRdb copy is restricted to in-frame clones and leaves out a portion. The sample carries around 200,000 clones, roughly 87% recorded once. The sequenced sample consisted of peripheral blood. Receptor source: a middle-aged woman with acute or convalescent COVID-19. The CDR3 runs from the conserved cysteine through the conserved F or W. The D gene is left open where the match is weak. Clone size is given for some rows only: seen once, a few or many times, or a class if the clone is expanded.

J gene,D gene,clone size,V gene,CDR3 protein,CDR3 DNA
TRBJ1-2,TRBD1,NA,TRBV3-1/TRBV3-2,CASSPGTGVYGYTF,TGTGCCAGCAGCCCCGGGACAGGGGTCTATGGCTACACCTTC
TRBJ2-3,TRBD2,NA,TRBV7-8,CASSRGTSGLSDTQYF,TGTGCCAGCAGCCGAGGGACTAGCGGGCTCTCGGATACGCAGTATTTT
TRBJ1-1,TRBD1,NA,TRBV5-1,CASSLGTGARDTEAFF,TGCGCCAGCAGCTTGGGGACAGGGGCTCGTGACACTGAAGCTTTCTTT
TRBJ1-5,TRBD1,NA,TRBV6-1,CASSELHRGRQPQHF,TGTGCCAGCAGTGAACTGCACAGGGGGAGACAGCCCCAGCATTTT
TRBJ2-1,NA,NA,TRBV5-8,CASSTGTAGVNEQFF,TGTGCCAGCAGCACAGGGACCGCGGGGGTGAATGAGCAGTTCTTC
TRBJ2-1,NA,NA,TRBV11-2,CASSYPERLQGREYNEQFF,TGTGCCAGCAGCTACCCAGAAAGACTACAGGGAAGAGAGTACAATGAGCAGTTCTTC
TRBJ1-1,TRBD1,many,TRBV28,CASSRQGNTEAFF,TGTGCCAGCAGCCGACAGGGGAACACTGAAGCTTTCTTT
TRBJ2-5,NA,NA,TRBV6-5,CASSSTRGETQYF,TGTGCCAGCAGTTCGACAAGGGGAGAGACCCAGTACTTC
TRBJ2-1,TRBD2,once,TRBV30,CAWSVASGKYNEQFF,TGTGCCTGGAGTGTGGCTAGCGGAAAGTACAATGAGCAGTTCTTC
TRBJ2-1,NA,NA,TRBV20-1,CSALGGQGQFF,TGCAGTGCTCTCGGAGGGCAGGGGCAGTTCTTC
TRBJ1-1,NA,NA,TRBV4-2,CASSYLTENTEAFF,TGTGCCAGCAGCTACCTGACAGAAAACACTGAAGCTTTCTTT
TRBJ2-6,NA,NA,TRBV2,CASSASSGANVLTF,TGTGCCAGCAGTGCCAGCTCTGGGGCCAACGTCCTGACTTTC
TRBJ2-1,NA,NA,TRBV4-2,CASSQEPGFNNEQFF,TGTGCCAGCAGCCAAGAGCCAGGGTTTAACAATGAGCAGTTCTTC
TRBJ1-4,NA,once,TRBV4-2,CASSPLTTSNEKLFF,TGTGCCAGCAGCCCGCTGACAACCTCTAATGAAAAACTGTTTTTT
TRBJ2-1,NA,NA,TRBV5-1,CASSFTGVVAGRGEQFF,TGCGCCAGCAGCTTTACAGGAGTTGTCGCGGGGCGGGGTGAGCAGTTCTTC
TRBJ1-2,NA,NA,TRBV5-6,CASSFGRNYGYTF,TGTGCCAGCAGCTTTGGCAGGAACTATGGCTACACCTTC
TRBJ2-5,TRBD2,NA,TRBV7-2,CASSLTGLAGGGETQYF,TGTGCCAGCAGCTTGACGGGACTAGCGGGAGGGGGGGAGACCCAGTACTTC
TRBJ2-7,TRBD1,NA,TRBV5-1,CASSLGGTVAHEQYF,TGCGCCAGCAGCTTGGGAGGGACAGTCGCCCACGAGCAGTACTTC
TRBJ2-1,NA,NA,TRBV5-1,CASSGGSSSYNEQFF,TGCGCCAGCAGCGGAGGGAGTAGCTCCTACAATGAGCAGTTCTTC
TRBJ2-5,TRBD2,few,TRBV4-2,CASSQDRTVPMGGTQETQYF,TGTGCCAGCAGCCAAGATCGGACGGTGCCTATGGGGGGGACCCAAGAGACCCAGTACTTC
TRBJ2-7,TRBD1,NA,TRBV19,CASSTQGTGVRASYEQYF,TGTGCCAGTAGTACCCAAGGGACAGGGGTACGAGCCTCCTACGAGCAGTACTTC
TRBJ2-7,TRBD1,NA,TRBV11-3,CASSLGSGGYEQYF,TGTGCCAGCAGCTTAGGCTCAGGGGGCTACGAGCAGTACTTC
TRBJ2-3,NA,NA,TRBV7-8,CASSLARIPISSTDTQYF,TGTGCCAGCAGCTTAGCGCGGATACCCATTTCTAGCACAGATACGCAGTATTTT
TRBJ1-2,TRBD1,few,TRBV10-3,CAISDGWGQRDYGYTF,TGTGCCATCAGTGACGGATGGGGACAGCGAGACTATGGCTACACCTTC
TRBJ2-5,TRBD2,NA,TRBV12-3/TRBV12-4,CASKAGGRETQYF,TGTGCCAGCAAAGCGGGGGGGCGAGAGACCCAGTACTTC
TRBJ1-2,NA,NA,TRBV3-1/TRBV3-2,CASSQDRGGYTF,TGTGCCAGCAGCCAAGATCGGGGTGGCTACACCTTC
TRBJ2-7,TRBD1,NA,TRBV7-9,CASSRTGGSYEQYF,TGTGCCAGCAGCCGGACAGGGGGCTCCTACGAGCAGTACTTC
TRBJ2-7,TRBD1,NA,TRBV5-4,CASSLPGTALGEQYF,TGTGCCAGCAGCTTGCCCGGGACAGCCCTTGGGGAGCAGTACTTC
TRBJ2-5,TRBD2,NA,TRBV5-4,CASSPSGGPKETQYF,TGTGCCAGCAGCCCCTCGGGGGGGCCAAAAGAGACCCAGTACTTC
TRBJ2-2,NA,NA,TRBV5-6,CASSILTGELFF,TGTGCCAGCAGCATTCTGACCGGGGAGCTGTTTTTT
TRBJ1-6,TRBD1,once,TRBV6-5,CASRLRTGVYSPLHF,TGTGCCAGCAGACTTCGGACAGGGGTATATTCACCCCTCCACTTT
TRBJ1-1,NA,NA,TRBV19,CASRRQGETEAFF,TGTGCCAGTAGGAGACAAGGCGAGACTGAAGCTTTCTTT
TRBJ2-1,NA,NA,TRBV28,CASGTSSYNEQFF,TGTGCCAGCGGGACAAGCTCCTACAATGAGCAGTTCTTC
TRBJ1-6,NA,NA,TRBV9,CASSAGGGSPLHF,TGTGCCAGCAGCGCGGGGGGGGGCTCACCCCTCCACTTT
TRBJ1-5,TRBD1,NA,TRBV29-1,CSVGDRGSQPQHF,TGCAGCGTTGGAGACAGGGGGAGTCAGCCCCAGCATTTT
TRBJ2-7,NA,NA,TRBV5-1,CASSPAGRPSGEQYF,TGCGCCAGCAGCCCGGCGGGTCGACCGTCGGGCGAGCAGTACTTC
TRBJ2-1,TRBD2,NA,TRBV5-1,CASSFAGLAGGPSISYNEQFF,TGCGCCAGCAGCTTCGCCGGACTAGCGGGAGGGCCTAGTATATCCTACAATGAGCAGTTCTTC
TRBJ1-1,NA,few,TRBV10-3,CAISAGDTEAFF,TGTGCCATCAGCGCAGGGGACACTGAAGCTTTCTTT
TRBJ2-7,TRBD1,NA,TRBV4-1,CASSQDKGAGGRHEQYF,TGCGCCAGCAGCCAAGATAAGGGGGCTGGGGGTCGGCACGAGCAGTACTTC
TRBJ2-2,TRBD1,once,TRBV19,CASSVLQGANTGELFF,TGTGCCAGTAGCGTCCTACAGGGGGCGAACACCGGGGAGCTGTTTTTT
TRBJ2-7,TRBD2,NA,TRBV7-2,CASSLGEGGLAGLIPRQYF,TGTGCCAGCAGCCTAGGGGAGGGGGGACTAGCGGGCCTCATTCCCCGGCAGTACTTC
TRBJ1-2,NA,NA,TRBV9,CASSVGSGVGFYGYTF,TGTGCCAGCAGCGTAGGGTCGGGGGTCGGATTCTATGGCTACACCTTC
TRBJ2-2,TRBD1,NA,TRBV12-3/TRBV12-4,CASRQGGTGELFF,TGTGCCAGCAGACAGGGGGGTACCGGGGAGCTGTTTTTT
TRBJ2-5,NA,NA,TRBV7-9,CASSLRTAETQYF,TGTGCCAGCAGCTTACGGACAGCAGAGACCCAGTACTTC